The 9 T cell receptor beta chains reported below all come from one sample, sequenced in a study of cytomegalovirus exposure and HLA in healthy donors. The PCR used 60 Vbeta and 13 Jbeta primers. The method was immunoSEQ multiplex PCR; TCRdb's version includes in-frame clones alone and lacks a portion of them. Of about 110,000 clones in the sample, 55% to 75% were seen once. Sequencing input: PBMCs. These receptors were collected from a woman aged 40 to 50 in good health and CMV-seropositive.

In its sample, this clone was seen a few times. J is TRBJ1-2 and V is TRBV6-5, with TRBD1 matching 10 bases. The germline gives CDR1 MNHEY, CDR2 SVGAGI. The CDR3 consists of 15 residues. The V and J ends lost 6 bases and 6 bases, in that order; junction bases with no gene match: 10. The chain's CDR3 is CASSPGQGNEDGYTF. The CDR3 DNA reads TGTGCCAGCAGCCCGGGACAGGGGAACGAAGATGGCTACACCTTC.

Points on this clone: The same CDR3 is also encoded by other DNA sequences in this sample. This rearrangement joins TRBV5-4 to TRBJ2-3; 7 nucleotides agree with TRBD1. With V trimmed by 4 bases and J by 0 bases, 5 bases remained unmatched. The CDR3 has 15 amino acids. CDR1 is SGHNT, CDR2 YYREEE, per germline (reference sequence). The CDR3: CASSRDRASTDTQYF. The CDR3 coding sequence is TGTGCCAGCAGCAGAGACAGGGCTAGCACAGATACGCAGTATTTT.

The chain links TRBV5-1 to TRBJ2-1, with D hard to call. V was clipped by 0 bases and J by 7 bases, with 11 bases between them. The CDR3 length is 14 residues. Per the germline V gene, CDR1 is SGHRS and CDR2 is YFSETQ. The CDR3 loop is CASSLARVSNEQFF. As DNA, the CDR3 is TGCGCCAGCAGCTTGGCCCGGGTATCGAATGAGCAGTTCTTC.

The chain is built from TRBV6-6 and TRBJ2-1; TRBD1 aligns across 8 bases. The CDR3 length is 12 residues. V shed 10 bases and J 5 bases; nucleotides not matched to a gene: 4. Germline lookup yields CDR1 MNHNY and CDR2 SVGAGI (reference sequence). CDR3 bases: TGTGCCAACGGACAGGGAAACAATGAGCAGTTCTTC. This gives the protein CANGQGNNEQFF.

The J gene is TRBJ2-1, the V gene TRBV7-2, with TRBD2 identical over 7 bases. The CDR3 sequence is 14 residues long. Germline values: CDR1 SGHTA, CDR2 FQGNSA. V lost 6 bases, J lost 7 bases, and 9 bases stayed unmatched. This chain's CDR3 is CASSPRGVRNEQFF. CDR3 DNA: TGTGCCAGCAGTCCTCGGGGGGTCCGGAATGAGCAGTTCTTC.

The J gene is TRBJ1-4, the V gene TRBV5-1, with 8 bases aligning to TRBD1. The CDR3 runs to 16 residues. The junction had 17 bases not matched to a gene; V was cut back by 4 bases and J by 12 bases. CDR1 is SGHRS, CDR2 YFSETQ, per germline. The CDR3 nucleotides are TGCGCCAGCAGCACCAGGGACAGGACGGCCGATGGGGAACTGTTTTTT. Translated: CASSTRDRTADGELFF.

The chain couples TRBV9 to TRBJ2-5, with D perhaps matching TRBD2 (5 bases). Germline V gene sequence: CDR1 SGDLS, CDR2 YYNGEE. The ends were cut back, 3 bases at V and 5 bases at J, with 11 bases in the middle. This CDR3 has 13 residues. The CDR3 region is CASSELGGETQYF. The DNA of the CDR3 is TGTGCCAGCAGCGAACTAGGCGGGGAGACCCAGTACTTC. Combining the CDR3 with reference TRBV9 and TRBJ2-5 gives the whole variable domain DSGVTQTPKHLITATGQRVTLRCSPRSGDLSVYWYQQSLDQGLQFLIQYYNGEERAKGNILERFSAQQFPDLHSELNLSSLELGDSALYFCASSELGGETQYFGPGTRLLVL.

The genes are TRBV10-3 and TRBJ2-2; 7 bases are a match to TRBD1. CDR3 length: 13 residues. Trimming removed 9 bases from V and 0 bases from J; junction bases left unmatched: 1. Germline V CDR1 and CDR2: ENHRY, SYGVKD. The chain's CDR3 is CAIGQANTGELFF. The CDR3, as DNA: TGTGCCATTGGACAGGCGAACACCGGGGAGCTGTTTTTT.

The V gene is TRBV10-1, the J gene TRBJ1-2; 9 bases agree with TRBD1. CDR3 length equals 15 residues. The ends lost 8 bases at V and 8 bases at J; junction bases unmatched: 15. CDR1 WNHNN and CDR2 SYGVQD come from the germline V gene (reference sequence). As DNA, the CDR3 is TGCGCCAGCGGGTTTAGACAGGGGGTAAGTGGAGGCTACACCTTC. Its protein product is CASGFRQGVSGGYTF.